This record looks at one T cell receptor beta chain sequence and its context. The target antigen is unknown. The record originates from a study of T cells in Graves' hyperthyroidism and ophthalmopathy. Study background: At initial diagnosis, before any treatment had begun, peripheral blood was obtained.

Thyroid ultrasound, orbital computed tomography, clinical symptoms, and serum thyroxine and TRAb underpinned diagnoses. Out of over 9 ml of fresh peripheral blood came the PBMCs. Template material for amplifying TCR beta CDR3 regions consisted of RNA transcripts. Initially, a first-round RT-PCR of the TCR CDR3 employed the HTBI primer set. Via MiXCR, TCRdb re-called the multiplex PCR reads, giving one row per CDR3 protein. Of 350,000 or so distinct CDR3 sequences detected, 15% to 20% appear once; the ten largest clones hold 15% to 18%. The CDR3 covers 17 residues. Trimming took 5 bases from V and 0 from J, leaving 14 bases between them. From germline, CDR1 is LNHDA and CDR2 SQIVND (reference sequence). Study findings and constraints: Blood also carried most thyroid clonotypes expanded above 0.001.

The V and J genes are TRBV19 and TRBJ1-6; D not resolved. Source material: blood. The receptor comes from a woman aged 40 to 50 with Graves' ophthalmopathy. The CDR3 DNA follows: TGTGCCAGTAGTTTCGCTTCTACAAGCTCCTATAATTCACCCCTCCACTTT. It codes for CASSFASTSSYNSPLHF.